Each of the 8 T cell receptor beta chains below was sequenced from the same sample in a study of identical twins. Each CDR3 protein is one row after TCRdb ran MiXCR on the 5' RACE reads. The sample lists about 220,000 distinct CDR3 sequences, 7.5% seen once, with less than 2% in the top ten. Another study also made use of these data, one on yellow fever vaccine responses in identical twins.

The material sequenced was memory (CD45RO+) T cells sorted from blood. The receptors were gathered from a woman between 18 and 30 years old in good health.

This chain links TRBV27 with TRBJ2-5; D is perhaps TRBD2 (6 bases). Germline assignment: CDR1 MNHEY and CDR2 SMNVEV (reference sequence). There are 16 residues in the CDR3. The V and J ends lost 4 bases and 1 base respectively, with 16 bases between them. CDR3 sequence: CASSSRGSTIQETQYF. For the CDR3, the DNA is TGTGCCAGCAGTTCCCGGGGGTCTACCATCCAAGAGACCCAGTACTTC.

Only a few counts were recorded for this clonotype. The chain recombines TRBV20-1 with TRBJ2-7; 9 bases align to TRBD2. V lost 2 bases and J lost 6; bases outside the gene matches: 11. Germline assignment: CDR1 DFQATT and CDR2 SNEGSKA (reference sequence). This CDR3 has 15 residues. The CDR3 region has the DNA TGCAGTGCTAGACCCGGGACTAGCCCGGCGGGCGAGCAGTACTTC. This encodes CSARPGTSPAGEQYF.

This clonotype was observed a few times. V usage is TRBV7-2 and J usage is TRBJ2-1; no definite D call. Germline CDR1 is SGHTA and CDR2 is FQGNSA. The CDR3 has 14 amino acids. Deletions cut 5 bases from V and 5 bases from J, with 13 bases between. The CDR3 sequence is CASSPTPTHNEQFF. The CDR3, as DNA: TGTGCCAGCAGCCCCACCCCCACACACAATGAGCAGTTCTTC.

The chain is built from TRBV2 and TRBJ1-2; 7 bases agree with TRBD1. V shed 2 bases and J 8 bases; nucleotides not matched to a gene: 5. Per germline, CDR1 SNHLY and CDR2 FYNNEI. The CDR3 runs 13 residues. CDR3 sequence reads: CASSETGVVGYTF. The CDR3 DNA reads TGTGCCAGCAGTGAAACAGGGGTGGTCGGCTACACCTTC.

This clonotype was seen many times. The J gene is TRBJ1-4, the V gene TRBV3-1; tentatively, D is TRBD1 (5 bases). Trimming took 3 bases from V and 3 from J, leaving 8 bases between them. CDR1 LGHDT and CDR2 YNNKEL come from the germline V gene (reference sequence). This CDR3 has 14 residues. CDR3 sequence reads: CASSHGGPNEKLFF. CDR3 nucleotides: TGTGCCAGCAGCCATGGGGGACCTAATGAAAAACTGTTTTTT. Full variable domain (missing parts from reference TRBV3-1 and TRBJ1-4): DTAVSQTPKYLVTQMGNDKSIKCEQNLGHDTMYWYKQDSKKFLKIMFSYNNKELIINETVPNRFSPKSPDKAHLNLHINSLELGDSAVYFCASSHGGPNEKLFFGSGTQLSVL.

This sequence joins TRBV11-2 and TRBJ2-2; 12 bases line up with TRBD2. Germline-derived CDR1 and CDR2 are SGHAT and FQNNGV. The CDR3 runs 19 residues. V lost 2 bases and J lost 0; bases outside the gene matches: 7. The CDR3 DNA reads TGTGCCAGCAGCTTAAAGGCCGGACTAGCGGGATCGAACACCGGGGAGCTGTTTTTT. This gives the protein CASSLKAGLAGSNTGELFF.

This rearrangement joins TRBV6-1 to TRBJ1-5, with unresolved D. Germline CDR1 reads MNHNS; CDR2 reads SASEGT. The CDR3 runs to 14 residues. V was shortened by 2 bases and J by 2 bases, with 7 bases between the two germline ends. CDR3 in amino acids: CASSEHGGNQPQHF. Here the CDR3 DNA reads TGTGCCAGCAGTGAACACGGCGGCAATCAGCCCCAGCATTTT.

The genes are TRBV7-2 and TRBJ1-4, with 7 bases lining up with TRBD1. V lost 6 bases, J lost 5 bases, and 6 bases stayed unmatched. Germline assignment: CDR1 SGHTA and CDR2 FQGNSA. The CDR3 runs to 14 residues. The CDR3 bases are TGTGCCAGCAGAAGGGACAGACAAAATGAAAAACTGTTTTTT. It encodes CASRRDRQNEKLFF. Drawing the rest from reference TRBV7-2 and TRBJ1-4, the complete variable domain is GAGVSQSPSNKVTEKGKDVELRCDPISGHTALYWYRQSLGQGLEFLIYFQGNSAPDKSGLPSDRFSAERTGGSVSTLTIQRTQQEDSAVYLCASRRDRQNEKLFFGSGTQLSVL.